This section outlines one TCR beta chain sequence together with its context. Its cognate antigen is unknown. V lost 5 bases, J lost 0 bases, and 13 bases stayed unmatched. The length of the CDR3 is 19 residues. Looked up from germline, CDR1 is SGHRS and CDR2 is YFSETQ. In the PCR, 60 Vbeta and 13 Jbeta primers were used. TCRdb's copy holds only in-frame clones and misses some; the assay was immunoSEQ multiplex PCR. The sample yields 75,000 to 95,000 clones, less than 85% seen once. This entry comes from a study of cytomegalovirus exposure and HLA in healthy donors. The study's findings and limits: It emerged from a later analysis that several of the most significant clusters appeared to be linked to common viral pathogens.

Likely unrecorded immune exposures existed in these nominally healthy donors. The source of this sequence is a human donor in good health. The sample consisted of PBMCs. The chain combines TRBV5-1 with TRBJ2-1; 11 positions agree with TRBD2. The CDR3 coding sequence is TGCGCCAGCAGTCCCACGGGGCTAGCGGGGGGAAGCTCCTACAATGAGCAGTTCTTC. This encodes CASSPTGLAGGSSYNEQFF. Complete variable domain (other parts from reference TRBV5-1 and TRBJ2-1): KAGVTQTPRYLIKTRGQQVTLSCSPISGHRSVSWYQQTPGQGLQFLFEYFSETQRNKGNFPGRFSGRQFSNSRSEMNVSTLELGDSALYLCASSPTGLAGGSSYNEQFFGPGTRLTVL.